The present TCR beta chain was sequenced within a study of blood T cell repertoires in COVID-19. Study context: The cDNA or gDNA used as material had been derived from T cells, B-cell-depleted T cells, or PBMCs.

Clones were sequenced by immunoSEQ multiplex PCR, and TCRdb holds only the in-frame ones, with some missing. The table includes about 290,000 clones, roughly nine tenths detected once. Enrolled through a virtual design, the participants were between 18 and 89 years of age and came from about two dozen US areas. Assignments of participants to cohorts depended upon their own reported clinical history. What the recovered Cohort 3 donors had was two negative PCRs, clearance, or symptom resolution. Between the trimmed V and J ends, which lost 3 bases and 4 bases, there was a span of 13 bases. The germline CDR1 and CDR2 sequences are KGHSH and LQKENI. CDR3 size: 14 residues. This clone was seen only a few times.

This sequence originates from a woman between 40 and 50 years old who had recovered from COVID-19. This chain links TRBV18 with TRBJ2-7, with D maybe TRBD1 (5 bases). Sequencing was done on a sample of PBMCs or T cells enriched from blood (not recorded which). CDR3: CASSPDRTQYEQYF. The CDR3 bases are TGTGCCAGCTCACCGGATCGGACACAATACGAGCAGTACTTC.